The clone carrying this T cell receptor (beta chain) came up once. The data derive from a study of shared clonotypes between healthy human individuals. Some clones are missing from TCRdb's copy, which holds only in-frame ones; the method was immunoSEQ multiplex PCR. The table includes a few million clones, less than 95% detected once. Healthy and HIV-negative, the adult donors had no recent acute infections or vaccinations. The origin of this receptor is a young man in good health. Some clones in this sample may be carry-over from other donors' samples. The material sequenced was naive CD4+ T cells from PBMCs. Subset described: CD45RA+ positively selected.

Here the CDR3 DNA reads TGTGCCACCACCAAGGGAGACAGGGGTCGCAATCAGCCCCAGCATTTT. Protein: CATTKGDRGRNQPQHF. This chain joins TRBV15 and TRBJ1-5; 8 positions agree with TRBD1. This CDR3 is built from 16 residues. Germline assignment: CDR1 LNHNV and CDR2 YYDKDF (reference sequence). With 7 bases clipped from V and 2 bases from J, the junction kept 10 bases outside the gene matches.